The 10 T cell receptor beta chains given below trace back to one sample, sequenced in a study of blood T cells in healthy people across ages. Then a second PCR, running roughly 7 to 12 cycles, was carried out with a sample-barcoded 5' primer and a J-beta primer mix. TCRdb reprocessed the 5' RACE reads via MiXCR and lists one record per CDR3 protein. There are some 1.5 million distinct CDR3 sequences in the sample; under 30% occur only once, and more than 6% lies in the top ten. Sequenced sample: blood. These receptors all stem from a woman between 25 and 40 years old in good health.

V usage is TRBV30 and J usage is TRBJ2-5, with TRBD2 as a possible D gene (6 bases). The V end lost 0 bases, the J end lost 6 bases, and 11 bases lay between the germline ends. CDR1 and CDR2 (germline): GTSNPN, SVGIG (reference sequence). CDR3 size: 13 residues. The CDR3 reads CAWSVSSGQTQYF. The CDR3, as DNA: TGTGCCTGGAGTGTCTCGAGCGGGCAGACCCAGTACTTC.

The V gene is TRBV19, the J gene TRBJ2-7; 10 positions agree with TRBD1. CDR3 size: 15 residues. The trim removed 5 bases at V and 3 bases at J, leaving 7 bases unmatched. Germline V gene lookup returns CDR1 LNHDA and CDR2 SQIVND (reference sequence). CDR3 in amino acids: CASSWDRGLNYEQYF. In DNA form, the CDR3 reads TGTGCCAGTAGTTGGGACAGGGGACTGAACTACGAGCAGTACTTC.

This chain joins TRBV7-9 and TRBJ2-1; 10 nucleotides agree with TRBD2. CDR1 and CDR2 from the germline V gene are SEHNR and FQNEAQ (reference sequence). The CDR3 consists of 14 residues. V lost 6 bases, J lost 5 bases, and 4 bases stayed unmatched. CDR3 nucleotide sequence: TGTGCCAGCAGGCCGGGACTAGCGAACAATGAGCAGTTCTTC. It specifies CASRPGLANNEQFF.

J is TRBJ2-3 and V is TRBV9, with D unclear. Between the trimmed V and J ends, which lost 0 bases and 2 bases, there was a span of 16 bases. Germline V gives CDR1 SGDLS, CDR2 YYNGEE. The CDR3 spans 17 residues. CDR3 bases: TGTGCCAGCAGCGTAGTAGGTTTGCAGGACCCCACAGATACGCAGTATTTT. It yields the protein CASSVVGLQDPTDTQYF. Filled out from reference TRBV9 and TRBJ2-3, the complete variable domain reads DSGVTQTPKHLITATGQRVTLRCSPRSGDLSVYWYQQSLDQGLQFLIQYYNGEERAKGNILERFSAQQFPDLHSELNLSSLELGDSALYFCASSVVGLQDPTDTQYFGPGTRLTVL.

Concerning this clonotype: Since the CDR3 does not end with the conserved phenylalanine or tryptophan, this likely comes from a read error. The CDR3 bases are TGTGCCAGCAGTACAAAAGACAGGCTAACCAACAATGAGCAGTTCGTC. Protein sequence: CASSTKDRLTNNEQFV. The rearrangement joins TRBV12-3 or TRBV12-4 to TRBJ2-1, with TRBD1 as a possible D gene (6 bases). This CDR3 has 16 residues. Trimming stripped 5 bases from V and 5 bases from J, with 19 bases between.

The V gene is TRBV6-6, the J gene TRBJ2-7; the match to TRBD1 covers 9 bases. TRBJ2-5 explains the end of the DNA better; the J call may be wrong. CDR3 length: 16 amino acids. Germline CDR1 reads MNHNY; CDR2 reads SVGAGI (reference sequence). For the CDR3, the DNA is TGTGCCAGCAGCCCTAACAGGGGGCTCGCGGGGGAGACCCAGTACTTC. This translates into CASSPNRGLAGETQYF.

The rearrangement links TRBV12-3 or TRBV12-4 to TRBJ2-1; tentatively, D is TRBD2 (6 bases). V was trimmed by 8 bases and J by 7 bases, leaving 33 bases between them. The CDR3 runs to 19 residues. CDR3: CASGTPTAGRNLGLNEQFF. Here the CDR3 DNA reads TGTGCCAGCGGAACTCCGACCGCGGGGAGGAACCTTGGATTAAATGAGCAGTTCTTC.

The sample holds a few counts of this clonotype. V and J are TRBV5-6 and TRBJ2-5, with D unclear. The CDR3 consists of 17 residues. V was clipped by 4 bases and J by 4 bases, with 23 bases between them. CDR1 is SGHDT, CDR2 YYEEEE, per germline. CDR3 amino acids: CASSPLRAGPPRETQYF. CDR3 nucleotide sequence: TGTGCCAGCAGCCCACTTCGGGCAGGCCCCCCAAGAGAGACCCAGTACTTC.

About this clonotype: Given a much more abundant clone one base away, this may be a read error. The chain carries TRBV7-9 and TRBJ2-7, with a possible D match to TRBD1 (6 bases). The CDR3 has 15 amino acids. Looked up from germline, CDR1 is SEHNR and CDR2 is FQNEAQ (reference sequence). The CDR3 is CANSHHRAGQSEQYF. CDR3 in DNA: TGTGCCAACAGCCACCACAGGGCAGGGCAAAGCGAGCAGTACTTC. Together with reference TRBV7-9 and TRBJ2-7, the CDR3 gives the full variable domain: DTGVSQNPRHKITKRGQNVTFRCDPISEHNRLYWYRQTLGQGPEFLTYFQNEAQLEKSRLLSDRFSAERPKGSFSTLEIQRTEQGDSAMYLCANSHHRAGQSEQYFGPGTRLTVT.

In its sample, this clonotype was seen many times. The chain has TRBV6-2 or TRBV6-3 and TRBJ2-5; 8 bases align to TRBD2. Germline V lookup: CDR1 MNHEY, CDR2 SVGEGT. V shed 9 bases and J 5 bases; nucleotides not matched to a gene: 5. This CDR3 comprises 12 residues. In nucleotides, the CDR3 is TGTGCCAGTGGGACTAGAGTCGAGACCCAGTACTTC. Protein product: CASGTRVETQYF.